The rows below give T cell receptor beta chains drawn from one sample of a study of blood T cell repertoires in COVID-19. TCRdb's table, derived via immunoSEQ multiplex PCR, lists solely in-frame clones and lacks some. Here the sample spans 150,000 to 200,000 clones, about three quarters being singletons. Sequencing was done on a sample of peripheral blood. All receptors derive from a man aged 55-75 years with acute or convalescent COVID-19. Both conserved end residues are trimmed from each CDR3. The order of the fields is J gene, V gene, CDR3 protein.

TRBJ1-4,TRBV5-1,ASSLRGQNNEKLF
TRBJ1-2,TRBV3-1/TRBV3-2,ASSDGDRGGYT
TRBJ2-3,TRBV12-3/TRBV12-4,ASSLSSTDTQY
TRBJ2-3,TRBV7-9,ASSKEGGTDTQY
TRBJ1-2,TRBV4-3,ASSQGPGRDYYGYT
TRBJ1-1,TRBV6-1,ASRLMLATEAF
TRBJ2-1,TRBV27,ASSLGTGAYNEQF
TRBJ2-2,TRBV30,AWSPQGQGAAGELF
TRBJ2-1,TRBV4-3,ASSQDRLAGYNEQF
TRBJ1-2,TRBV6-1,ASSEITDHGYT
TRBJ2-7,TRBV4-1,ASSQDPGANYEQY
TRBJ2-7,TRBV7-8,ASSLGLAGSYEQY
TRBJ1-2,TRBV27,ASSDQGVDIYGYT
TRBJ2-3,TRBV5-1,ASSYAGGLTDTQY
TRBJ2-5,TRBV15,ATSRAFAIETQY
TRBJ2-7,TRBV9,ASTPGTSGYEQY
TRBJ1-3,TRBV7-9,ASSFLTPGNTIY
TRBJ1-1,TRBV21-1,ASTLGTKNTEAF
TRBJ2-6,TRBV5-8,ASSLYRGLSSGANVLT
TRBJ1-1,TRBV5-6,ASSLNYRNTEAF
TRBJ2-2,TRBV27,ASRSGTSVGELF
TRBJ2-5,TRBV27,ASSLGRGRETQY
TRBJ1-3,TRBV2,ASSATRGQPYSGNTIY
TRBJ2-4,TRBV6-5,ATWGTGGAKNIQY
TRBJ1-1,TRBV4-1,ASSQAEGGSAF
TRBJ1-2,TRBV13,ASSLGQGVWSYGYT
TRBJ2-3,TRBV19,ASTTGTGGFANTQY
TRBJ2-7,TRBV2,ASGVRDRVEQY
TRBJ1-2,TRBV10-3,AISVGQGAGGYT
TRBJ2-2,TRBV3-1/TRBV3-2,ASSHGLAGTTGELF
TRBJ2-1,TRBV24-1,ATSAASGTVYNEQF
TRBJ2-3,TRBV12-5,ASGQGSTDTQY
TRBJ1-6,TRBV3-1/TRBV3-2,ASSQPGQGADSPLH
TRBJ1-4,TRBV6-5,ASSDRGPEKLF
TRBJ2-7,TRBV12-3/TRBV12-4,ASSFRGEQY
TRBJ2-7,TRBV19,ASSTGTVGEQY
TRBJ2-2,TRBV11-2,ASSLGGFGRRGELF
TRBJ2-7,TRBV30,AWAPWTGNNEQY
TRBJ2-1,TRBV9,ASSVPTAYNEQF
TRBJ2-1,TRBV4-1,ASSRAGIAGGPSSYNEQF
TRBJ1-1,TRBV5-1,ASSVDRGGTEAF
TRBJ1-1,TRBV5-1,ASSGDTNTEAF
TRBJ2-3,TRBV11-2,ASSLYSSGYTDTQY
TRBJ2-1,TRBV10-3,AISALAGTNNEQF
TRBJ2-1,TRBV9,ASSVDPRSNEQF